Shown below are 20 T cell receptor beta chains from a single sample sequenced in a study of cytomegalovirus exposure and HLA in healthy donors. A multiplex PCR was run with 60 Vbeta primers and 13 Jbeta primers. Sequenced by immunoSEQ multiplex PCR; TCRdb stores in-frame clones only, minus some. This sample has some 190,000 clones, with roughly 80% found just once. What was sequenced was PBMCs. The receptors come from a woman aged 30 to 39 in good health and CMV-seropositive.

The V and J genes are TRBV28 and TRBJ1-1; 9 bases fit TRBD1. J gave up 7 bases and V 6 bases, and 12 bases lay outside the gene matches. In germline, CDR1 is MDHEN, CDR2 SYDVKM. This CDR3 comprises 15 residues. As DNA, the CDR3 is TGTGCCAGCAGCCTCCTACAGGGGGCGAGAAGTGAAGCTTTCTTT. Its protein product is CASSLLQGARSEAFF. The full variable domain, with the rest looked up from reference TRBV28 and TRBJ1-1, is DVKVTQSSRYLVKRTGEKVFLECVQDMDHENMFWYRQDPGLGLRLIYFSYDVKMKEKGDIPEGYSVSREKKERFSLILESASTNQTSMYLCASSLLQGARSEAFFGQGTRLTVV.

The V call is TRBV10-3, the J call TRBJ1-2; TRBD1 is a possible D gene (6 bases). Germline V gives CDR1 ENHRY, CDR2 SYGVKD. V dropped 11 bases and J dropped 6 bases, with 22 bases sitting between them. There are 14 residues in the CDR3. DNA for the CDR3: TGTGCCTCGGGGTTCCGCATAGGACAGAATGGCTACACCTTC. It yields the protein CASGFRIGQNGYTF.

Only a few counts were recorded for this clone. This chain uses TRBV19 with TRBJ2-1; D is possibly TRBD2 (5 bases). Germline values: CDR1 LNHDA, CDR2 SQIVND (reference sequence). The CDR3 runs 14 residues. V lost 5 bases to trimming and J lost 2 bases, with 10 bases between them. The CDR3 coding sequence is TGTGCCAGTAGTCACCTCGGGACCTACAATGAGCAGTTCTTC. Residues: CASSHLGTYNEQFF. Variable domain in full (rest from reference TRBV19 and TRBJ2-1): DGGITQSPKYLFRKEGQNVTLSCEQNLNHDAMYWYRQDPGQGLRLIYYSQIVNDFQKGDIAEGYSVSREKKESFPLTVTSAQKNPTAFYLCASSHLGTYNEQFFGPGTRLTVL.

The V and J genes are TRBV7-2 and TRBJ1-2; a possible D gene is TRBD1 (6 bases). The CDR3 spans 15 residues. Germline V gene lookup returns CDR1 SGHTA and CDR2 FQGNSA. V was trimmed by 0 bases and J by 6 bases, leaving 14 bases between them. The CDR3 region is CASSLATLRGNGYTF. The CDR3 DNA is TGTGCCAGCAGCTTAGCCACTCTGAGGGGGAATGGCTACACCTTC.

V is TRBV5-5 and J is TRBJ1-1; perhaps TRBD1 as D (6 bases). Trimming took off 1 base at V and 5 bases at J, with 12 bases between the two ends. CDR1 and CDR2 from the germline V gene are SGHKS and YYEKEE (reference sequence). This CDR3 region has 14 residues. The CDR3 region is CASSLRGGGTEAFF. The CDR3 region has the DNA TGTGCCAGCAGCTTGAGGGGGGGAGGAACTGAAGCTTTCTTT.

The CDR3 is CASSRTTGVVTEAFF. The CDR3, as DNA: TGTGCCAGCAGCCGGACGACAGGGGTAGTGACTGAAGCTTTCTTT. The chain links TRBV11-2 to TRBJ1-1; 8 bases fit TRBD1. Trimming took 5 bases from V and 5 from J; bases not matched to a gene: 10. The CDR3 has 15 amino acids. Looked up from germline, CDR1 is SGHAT and CDR2 is FQNNGV. Filled out from reference TRBV11-2 and TRBJ1-1, the complete variable domain reads EAGVAQSPRYKIIEKRQSVAFWCNPISGHATLYWYQQILGQGPKLLIQFQNNGVVDDSQLPKDRFSAERLKGVDSTLKIQPAKLEDSAVYLCASSRTTGVVTEAFFGQGTRLTVV.

The V gene is TRBV5-1, the J gene TRBJ2-1; TRBD2 matches 8 bases. This CDR3 region has 15 residues. The germline V gene has CDR1 SGHRS and CDR2 YFSETQ. V lost 4 bases, J lost 1 base, and 4 bases stayed unmatched. CDR3 sequence (DNA): TGCGCCAGCAGCGGGACGGGAGGGTCCTACAATGAGCAGTTCTTC. Its translation: CASSGTGGSYNEQFF.

V gene TRBV30 combines with J gene TRBJ1-5; possibly TRBD1 for D (5 bases). Germline assignment: CDR1 GTSNPN and CDR2 SVGIG (reference sequence). Trimming cost V 5 bases and J 2 bases, with 16 bases left between them. The CDR3 contains 15 residues. CDR3 nucleotide sequence: TGTGCCTGGGGGAGGGGATCCCTGGGCAATCAGCCCCAGCATTTT. Residues: CAWGRGSLGNQPQHF.

Here the CDR3 DNA reads TGTGCCACGCTAGGTGGGTCCTACAATGAGCAGTTCTTC. Translated, it gives CATLGGSYNEQFF. The chain couples TRBV15 to TRBJ2-1; D gene unclear. This CDR3 is built from 13 residues. V lost 9 bases and J lost 1, with 10 bases in between. Germline CDR1 is LNHNV and CDR2 is YYDKDF (reference sequence). Based on the CDR3 plus reference TRBV15 and TRBJ2-1, the full variable domain is DAMVIQNPRYQVTQFGKPVTLSCSQTLNHNVMYWYQQKSSQAPKLLFHYYDKDFNNEADTPDNFQSRRPNTSFCFLDIRSPGLGDTAMYLCATLGGSYNEQFFGPGTRLTVL.

V and J are TRBV7-7 and TRBJ2-1; a weak D match, TRBD2 (6 bases). With 5 bases removed from V and 7 bases from J, the gap between germline ends came to 15 bases. The CDR3 consists of 14 residues. The germline V gene has CDR1 SSHAT and CDR2 FNYEAQ (reference sequence). CDR3 DNA: TGTGCCAGCAGCCCTGCCGGGACTGCGAATGAGCAGTTCTTC. This sequence encodes CASSPAGTANEQFF.

The rearrangement uses TRBV10-3 and TRBJ2-5; TRBD2 might be the D (6 bases). With 0 bases removed from V and 4 bases from J, the gap between germline ends came to 15 bases. The CDR3 covers 16 residues. The germline CDR1 and CDR2 sequences are ENHRY and SYGVKD. The CDR3 reads CAISESWAGRGETQYF. In DNA, the CDR3 is TGTGCCATCAGTGAGTCGTGGGCGGGGCGAGGAGAGACCCAGTACTTC.

The chain recombines TRBV5-1 with TRBJ2-7, with 11 bases fitting TRBD2. This CDR3 has 15 amino acids. The J segment lost 2 bases and the V segment lost 4 bases, leaving 5 bases of the junction unmatched. Germline V gene sequence: CDR1 SGHRS, CDR2 YFSETQ. The CDR3 nucleotides are TGCGCCAGCAGCCCACTAGCGGGAGTAACCTACGAGCAGTACTTC. The encoded protein is CASSPLAGVTYEQYF. The full variable domain, completed using reference TRBV5-1 and TRBJ2-7, is KAGVTQTPRYLIKTRGQQVTLSCSPISGHRSVSWYQQTPGQGLQFLFEYFSETQRNKGNFPGRFSGRQFSNSRSEMNVSTLELGDSALYLCASSPLAGVTYEQYFGPGTRLTVT.

The rearrangement links TRBV18 to TRBJ1-1; no clear D gene. The germline V and J ends were trimmed by 1 base and 2 bases, with 11 bases remaining between them. The CDR3 covers 15 residues. Germline values: CDR1 KGHSH, CDR2 LQKENI. CDR3 residues: CASSPRQQLNTEAFF. The CDR3 DNA reads as TGTGCCAGCTCACCACGGCAACAGCTTAACACTGAAGCTTTCTTT.

The chain employs TRBV19 and TRBJ1-5; D perhaps matches TRBD1 (5 bases). V lost 3 bases and J lost 4, with 16 bases in between. The CDR3 is 16 amino acids. CDR1 is LNHDA, CDR2 SQIVND, per germline (reference sequence). CDR3 amino acids: CASSIRVYSTNQPQHF. The CDR3 bases are TGTGCCAGTAGTATCAGGGTCTACTCCACGAATCAGCCCCAGCATTTT.

The chain links TRBV30 to TRBJ1-4, with a weak D call TRBD1 (5 bases). Between the trimmed V and J ends, which lost 4 bases and 7 bases, there was a span of 13 bases. The CDR3 totals 13 residues. Germline CDR1 GTSNPN, CDR2 SVGIG (reference sequence). CDR3 in amino acids: CAWNSRGGEKLFF. CDR3 sequence (DNA): TGTGCCTGGAACTCAAGGGGTGGTGAAAAACTGTTTTTT. Using reference TRBV30 and TRBJ1-4 for the parts outside the CDR3, the full variable domain is SQTIHQWPATLVQPVGSPLSLECTVEGTSNPNLYWYRQAAGRGLQLLFYSVGIGQISSEVPQNLSASRPQDRQFILSSKKLLLSDSGFYLCAWNSRGGEKLFFGSGTQLSVL.

The chain carries TRBV28 and TRBJ2-7; D remains ambiguous. CDR3 length equals 13 residues. Trimming removed 10 bases from V and 3 bases from J, with 16 bases in between. Germline V gene lookup returns CDR1 MDHEN and CDR2 SYDVKM. The CDR3 nucleotides read TGTGCCATCTCCCTCCTTTCGGGCTACGAGCAGTACTTC. It translates to CAISLLSGYEQYF.

V and J are TRBV9 and TRBJ2-3, with D perhaps TRBD1 (5 bases). Germline CDR1 SGDLS, CDR2 YYNGEE. The CDR3 contains 15 residues. V was shortened by 0 bases and J by 1 base, with 9 bases between the two germline ends. The CDR3 DNA sequence: TGTGCCAGCAGCGTAGGCAGGGATGGCACAGATACGCAGTATTTT. This sequence encodes CASSVGRDGTDTQYF.

The rearrangement uses TRBV6-5 and TRBJ2-7; 7 bases are shared with TRBD2. The CDR3 runs to 14 residues. Germline CDR1 reads MNHEY; CDR2 reads SVGAGI. V lost 9 bases to trimming and J lost 2 bases; unmatched junction nucleotides: 10. CDR3 nucleotides: TGTGCCAGATGGCTAGCGGAGCTAACCTACGAGCAGTACTTC. Protein: CARWLAELTYEQYF.

The J gene is TRBJ2-1, the V gene TRBV7-3, with D tentatively TRBD2 (5 bases). This CDR3 contains 15 residues. V was shortened by 1 base and J by 6 bases, with 13 bases between the two germline ends. The germline CDR1 and CDR2 sequences are SGHTA and FQGTGA. In DNA, the CDR3 is TGTGCCAGCAGCTTAAGACGGGGAATGTTCAATGAGCAGTTCTTC. Protein product: CASSLRRGMFNEQFF.

The chain joins TRBV9 to TRBJ2-3, with 9 bases that match TRBD2. The germline CDR1 and CDR2 sequences are SGDLS and YYNGEE. There are 15 residues in the CDR3. V lost 0 bases to trimming and J lost 3 bases; unmatched junction nucleotides: 2. The CDR3 DNA follows: TGTGCCAGCAGCGTAGGCGGGAGGGCGACAGATACGCAGTATTTT. It is translated as CASSVGGRATDTQYF.